The text below deals with one T cell receptor (beta chain). The length of the CDR3 is 21 residues. CDR1 is MDHEN, CDR2 SYDVKM, per germline. V was pared by 5 bases and J by 1 base, with 19 bases of the junction left unmatched. The record originates from a study of blood T cell repertoires in COVID-19. Turning to the study itself: Sites across the United States, Italy and Spain contributed samples from acute and convalescent COVID-19. T cells, B-cell-depleted T cells, or PBMCs supplied cDNA or gDNA.

In the authors' workflow: Estimation of nucleated cell counts relied on the amplification of reference gene primers. Data came from immunoSEQ multiplex PCR; TCRdb stores just in-frame clones and leaves some out. The V and J calls and clone size come from that table; D and trimming were worked out from the DNA. The repertoire has approximately 71,000 clones, about nine tenths of them found once; the top ten carry 5.1%. This sequence joins TRBV28 and TRBJ1-3, with TRBD1 matching 11 bases. This sequence originates from a human donor in a cohort sampled during active COVID-19. The sample was peripheral blood. For the CDR3, the DNA is TGTGCCAGCAGTCCACCTAATCCGGGACAGGGGGTCAAAGGGTCTGGAAACACCATATATTTT. Translated: CASSPPNPGQGVKGSGNTIYF. Using reference TRBV28 and TRBJ1-3 for the parts outside the CDR3, the full variable domain is DVKVTQSSRYLVKRTGEKVFLECVQDMDHENMFWYRQDPGLGLRLIYFSYDVKMKEKGDIPEGYSVSREKKERFSLILESASTNQTSMYLCASSPPNPGQGVKGSGNTIYFGEGSWLTVV.